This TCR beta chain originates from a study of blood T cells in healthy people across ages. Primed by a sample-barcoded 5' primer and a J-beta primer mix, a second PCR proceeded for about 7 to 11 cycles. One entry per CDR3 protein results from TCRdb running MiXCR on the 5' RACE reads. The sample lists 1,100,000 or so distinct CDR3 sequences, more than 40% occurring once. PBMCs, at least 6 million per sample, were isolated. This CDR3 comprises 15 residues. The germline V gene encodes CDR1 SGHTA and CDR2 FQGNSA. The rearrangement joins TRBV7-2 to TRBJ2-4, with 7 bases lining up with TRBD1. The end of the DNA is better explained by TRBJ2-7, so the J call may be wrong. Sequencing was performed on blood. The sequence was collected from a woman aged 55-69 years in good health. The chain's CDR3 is CASSRDRNHRYEQYF. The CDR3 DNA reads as TGTGCCAGCAGCCGGGACAGAAACCACCGTTACGAGCAGTACTTC.